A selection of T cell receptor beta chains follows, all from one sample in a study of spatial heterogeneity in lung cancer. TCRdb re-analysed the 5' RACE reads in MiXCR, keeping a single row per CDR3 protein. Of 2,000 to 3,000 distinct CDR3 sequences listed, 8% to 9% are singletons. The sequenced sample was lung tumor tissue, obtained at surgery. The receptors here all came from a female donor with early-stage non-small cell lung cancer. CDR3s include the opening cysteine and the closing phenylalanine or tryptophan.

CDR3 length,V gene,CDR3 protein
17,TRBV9,CASSPGTSGSSYNEQFF
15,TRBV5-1,CASSFGGYRNNEQFF
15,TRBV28,CASSAQGASNQPQHF
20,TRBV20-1,CSARDPSGRSGGHRGYEQFF
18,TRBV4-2,CASSPRPGQGIKLYGYTF
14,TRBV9,CASEGTVENQPQHF
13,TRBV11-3,CASSLQRSTEAFF
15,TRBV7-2,CASSLAPGDGYGYTF
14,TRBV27,CASSSYRGNTEAFF
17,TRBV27,CASSLSWGQGAAGELFF
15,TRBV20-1,CSARAFGQPQETQYF
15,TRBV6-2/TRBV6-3,CASSYPAGGRDTQYF
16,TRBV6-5,CASSPIGGLIQETQYF
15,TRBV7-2,CASSFDSTSNQPQHF
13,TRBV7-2,CASSSGRQETQYF
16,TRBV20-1,CSARGPRGLSTDTQYF
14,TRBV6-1,CATLTSGRAYEQYF
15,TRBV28,CASSPPSAFTDTQYF
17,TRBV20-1,CSAPSSGRAGYTDTQYF
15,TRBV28,CASSPRTGNFYEQYF
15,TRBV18,CASSSYRALQETQYF
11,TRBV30,CAWSRGLEAFF
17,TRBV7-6,CASSLTPPSDRSYEQYF
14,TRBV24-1,CATSDSSPQETQYF
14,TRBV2,CASSEAWQGVEQYF
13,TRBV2,CASSARSTDTQYF
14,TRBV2,CASSDTGQGGTQYF
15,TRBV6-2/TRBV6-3,CASSYGEVATGELFF
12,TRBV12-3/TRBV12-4,CASSLIATEQFF
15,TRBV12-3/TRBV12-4,CASSFWGAGGTEAFF
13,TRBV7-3,CASSYHRGTEAFF
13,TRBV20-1,CSAQDPVNTEAFF
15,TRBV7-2,CASSSPGTLSYEQYF
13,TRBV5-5,CASSPTVERTQYF
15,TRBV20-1,CSARDFGRAGDTQYF
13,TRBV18,CASSPGSQYGYTF
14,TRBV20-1,CSASKTSSSYEQYF
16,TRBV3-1,CASSPGASGRTDTQYF
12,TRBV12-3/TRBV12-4,CASSLVRETQYF
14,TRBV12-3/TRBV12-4,CASSLRDRGYGYTF
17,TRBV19,CASTPGDRSRTTGELFF
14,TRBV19,CASSISLGESGYTF
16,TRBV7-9,CASSLRRQGDDYGYTF
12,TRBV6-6,CASSRLVGTQYF
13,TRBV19,CASRNTWGAEAFF
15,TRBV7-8,CASRSGLAGYNEQFF
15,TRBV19,CASRTRGLGDGELFF
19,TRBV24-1,CATSDPGLAGVTNTGELFF